Presented here are 9 T cell receptor beta chains from one specimen sequenced in a study of cytomegalovirus exposure and HLA in healthy donors. 13 Jbeta primers and 60 Vbeta primers were used for the PCR. Method: immunoSEQ multiplex PCR; TCRdb's copy keeps in-frame clones and lacks some. This table has around 210,000 clones, about 80% appearing once. Sequencing was performed on PBMCs. These receptors were collected from a woman in her thirties in good health and CMV-seronegative.

J is TRBJ1-5 and V is TRBV10-2; 10 bases fit TRBD1. Germline CDR1 WSHSY, CDR2 SAAADI. V dropped 7 bases and J dropped 6; count of bases not matched to a gene: 3. This CDR3 spans 13 amino acids. CDR3 nucleotides: TGCGCCAGCACTGACAGGGGGCCTCAGCCCCAGCATTTT. Its translation is CASTDRGPQPQHF.

The genes are TRBV6-6 and TRBJ2-1, with 11 bases lining up with TRBD2. The CDR3 consists of 14 residues. The trim removed 5 bases at V and 5 bases at J, leaving 2 bases unmatched. Looked up from germline, CDR1 is MNHNY and CDR2 is SVGAGI (reference sequence). CDR3 coding DNA: TGTGCCAGCAGTGTAGCGGGAGGGAACAATGAGCAGTTCTTC. Protein product: CASSVAGGNNEQFF.

In its sample, this clone was seen once. The chain couples TRBV21-1 to TRBJ2-2; the listed D gene, TRBD1, was not tested against the DNA. TRBV21-1 represents a pseudogene. This CDR3 region has 17 residues. This chain's CDR3 is CASSRPDRGGRTGELFF. DNA of the CDR3: TGTGCCAGCAGCAGACCGGACAGGGGAGGAAGAACCGGGGAGCTGTTTTTT.

This rearrangement joins TRBV7-6 to TRBJ2-3; 11 nucleotides line up with TRBD2. The V gene's germline CDR1 is SGHVS and CDR2 FNYEAQ. Trimming cost V 5 bases and J 4 bases; bases outside gene matches: 8. There are 16 residues in the CDR3. The CDR3 loop is CASSRTIAGGADTQYF. The CDR3 nucleotides read TGTGCCAGCAGCCGGACGATAGCGGGAGGGGCAGATACGCAGTATTTT. Based on the CDR3 plus reference TRBV7-6 and TRBJ2-3, the full variable domain is GAGVSQSPRYKVTKRGQDVALRCDPISGHVSLYWYRQALGQGPEFLTYFNYEAQQDKSGLPNDRFSAERPEGSISTLTIQRTEQRDSAMYRCASSRTIAGGADTQYFGPGTRLTVL.

J is TRBJ2-7 and V is TRBV5-8, with a tentative D call TRBD1 (6 bases). The V and J ends lost 4 bases and 3 bases respectively, with 14 bases between them. Per germline, CDR1 SGHTS and CDR2 YDEGEE. This CDR3 comprises 14 residues. CDR3 amino acids: CASSTGTYGYEQYF. CDR3 DNA: TGTGCCAGCAGCACCGGGACATACGGCTACGAGCAGTACTTC.

The rearrangement joins TRBV2 to TRBJ1-1; D is uncertain. The CDR3 runs to 12 residues. The germline gives CDR1 SNHLY, CDR2 FYNNEI. V lost 2 bases and J lost 8, with 9 bases in between. The CDR3 sequence: CASSEQVREAFF. CDR3 sequence (DNA): TGTGCCAGCAGTGAACAGGTCAGGGAAGCTTTCTTT.

This clone was counted only a few times. The chain couples TRBV5-6 to TRBJ2-1; TRBD2 aligns across 11 bases. The germline V gene has CDR1 SGHDT and CDR2 YYEEEE. The CDR3 length is 15 residues. V gave up 4 bases and J gave up 4 bases; unmatched junction bases: 4. The CDR3 region has the DNA TGTGCCAGCAGCCAACGGACTAGCGGGTACAATGAGCAGTTCTTC. Protein product: CASSQRTSGYNEQFF.

This clone has only one observation. V usage is TRBV28 and J usage is TRBJ1-5; possibly TRBD1 for D (5 bases). The CDR3 runs 14 residues. Trimming stripped 6 bases from V and 3 bases from J, with 12 bases between. Per germline, CDR1 MDHEN and CDR2 SYDVKM. CDR3 DNA: TGTGCCAGCAGATCCACAGGTTCCAATCAGCCCCAGCATTTT. This sequence encodes CASRSTGSNQPQHF.

The V and J genes are TRBV19 and TRBJ1-1, with TRBD1 as a possible D gene (5 bases). V was pared by 1 base and J by 4 bases, with 10 bases between. Germline V gene sequence: CDR1 LNHDA, CDR2 SQIVND (reference sequence). This CDR3 has 14 amino acids. CDR3 region: CASSIGGEGTEAFF. In nucleotides, the CDR3 is TGTGCCAGTAGTATAGGAGGGGAGGGCACTGAAGCTTTCTTT.